This T cell receptor (beta chain) emerged from a study of T cells in Graves' hyperthyroidism and ophthalmopathy. The germline CDR1 and CDR2 sequences are SGHRS and YFSETQ. The V end lost 1 base, the J end lost 0 bases, and 7 bases lay between the germline ends. This CDR3 spans 14 amino acids. Among the patients, aged 18 to 65, hyperthyroidism was newly diagnosed and had lasted under 2 months. Thyroid ultrasound, orbital computed tomography, clinical symptoms, and serum thyroxine and TRAb underpinned diagnoses. This clonotype was counted between two and nine times. RNA transcripts gave rise to amplified TCR beta CDR3 regions. RT-PCR in the first round (using the HTBI primer set) targeted the TCR CDR3. TCRdb re-called the multiplex PCR reads through MiXCR, storing one row per CDR3 protein. The sample includes over 300,000 distinct CDR3 sequences, around 13% of them seen just once.

V gene TRBV5-1 combines with J gene TRBJ1-1; D is undetermined. Sequences were obtained from blood. This clonotype was sampled from a woman aged 55-69 years with Graves' hyperthyroidism. CDR3 DNA sequence: TGCGCCAGCAGCTTGAATGGAATGAACACTGAAGCTTTCTTT. This translates into CASSLNGMNTEAFF.